This T cell receptor (beta chain) was recorded in a study of T cell responses to AZD1222 COVID-19 vaccine. A remark on this clone: The antigen is unknown.

With 4 bases removed from V and 8 bases from J, the gap between germline ends came to 18 bases. The germline V gene has CDR1 SGHRS and CDR2 YFSETQ. This CDR3 is built from 15 residues. Study findings and constraints: Spike-wide vaccine-associated CD4 TCRs dominated at 160-218 and 743-854. The donor cohort was predominantly white British with a female majority, and clonal diversity may have been underestimated.

Only in-frame clones appear in the TCRdb table, and some are missing; sequencing was by immunoSEQ multiplex PCR. Of about 110,000 clones in the sample, around 87% were seen once. The sequencing here drew on peripheral blood, taken 28 days after the second AZD1222 dose. The rearrangement uses TRBV5-1 and TRBJ1-4; maybe TRBD1 (6 bases). The receptor was derived from an adult who received the AZD1222 COVID-19 vaccine. CDR3 protein: CASSPGTGNKEKLFF. As DNA, the CDR3 is TGCGCCAGCAGCCCGGGAACAGGGAATAAGGAAAAACTGTTTTTT. The variable domain in full, with the rest retrieved from reference TRBV5-1 and TRBJ1-4, is KAGVTQTPRYLIKTRGQQVTLSCSPISGHRSVSWYQQTPGQGLQFLFEYFSETQRNKGNFPGRFSGRQFSNSRSEMNVSTLELGDSALYLCASSPGTGNKEKLFFGSGTQLSVL.